The 4 T cell receptor beta chains below come from one sample, sequenced in a study of beta chain features in type 1 diabetes. The study reverse transcribed the entire isolated RNA, so it sequenced expressed TCRB transcripts. TCRdb's table, derived via immunoSEQ multiplex PCR, lists solely in-frame clones and lacks some. Of 900,000 or so clones listed, 17% were seen once; the top ten hold 0.023%. The sequenced material came from naive CD4+ T cells from blood. The source of these receptors is a young woman in good health.

This clone has just a few counts. This rearrangement joins TRBV9 to TRBJ2-3; 8 bases agree with TRBD2. Germline V lookup: CDR1 SGDLS, CDR2 YYNGEE. The V gene end was trimmed by 3 bases and the J gene end by 4 bases; junction bases not matched to a gene: 10. The CDR3 totals 16 residues. This chain's CDR3 is CASSAHSGIAADTQYF. Here the CDR3 DNA reads TGTGCCAGCAGCGCGCATAGCGGGATTGCGGCAGATACGCAGTATTTT.

V gene TRBV11-1 combines with J gene TRBJ2-3; the match to TRBD1 covers 9 bases. V trimming: 5 bases; J trimming: 5 bases; junction bases outside the gene matches: 11. The CDR3 is 16 amino acids. Per the germline V gene, CDR1 is SGHAT and CDR2 is FQDESV (reference sequence). CDR3 sequence reads: CASSRHRGLGEDTQYF. The CDR3 nucleotides read TGTGCCAGCAGCCGTCACAGGGGGCTGGGGGAAGATACGCAGTATTTT. Supplemented by reference TRBV11-1 and TRBJ2-3, the full variable domain reads EAEVAQSPRYKITEKSQAVAFWCDPISGHATLYWYRQILGQGPELLVQFQDESVVDDSQLPKDRFSAERLKGVDSTLKIQPAELGDSAMYLCASSRHRGLGEDTQYFGPGTRLTVL.

The chain recombines TRBV5-8 with TRBJ2-1; 13 bases are a match to TRBD2. The germline gives CDR1 SGHTS, CDR2 YDEGEE. V dropped 0 bases and J dropped 7; count of bases not matched to a gene: 7. The CDR3 spans 17 residues. CDR3 amino acids: CASSLVFGGLAGNEQFF. The CDR3 DNA follows: TGTGCCAGCAGCTTGGTCTTCGGGGGACTAGCGGGAAATGAGCAGTTCTTC.

J is TRBJ1-4 and V is TRBV7-9; 10 positions match TRBD1. CDR1 and CDR2 from the germline V gene are SEHNR and FQNEAQ (reference sequence). The CDR3 covers 17 residues. V shed 5 bases and J 2 bases; nucleotides not matched to a gene: 8. The chain's CDR3 is CASSQRQGAPTNEKLFF. CDR3 DNA: TGTGCCAGCAGCCAACGACAGGGGGCGCCGACTAATGAAAAACTGTTTTTT.